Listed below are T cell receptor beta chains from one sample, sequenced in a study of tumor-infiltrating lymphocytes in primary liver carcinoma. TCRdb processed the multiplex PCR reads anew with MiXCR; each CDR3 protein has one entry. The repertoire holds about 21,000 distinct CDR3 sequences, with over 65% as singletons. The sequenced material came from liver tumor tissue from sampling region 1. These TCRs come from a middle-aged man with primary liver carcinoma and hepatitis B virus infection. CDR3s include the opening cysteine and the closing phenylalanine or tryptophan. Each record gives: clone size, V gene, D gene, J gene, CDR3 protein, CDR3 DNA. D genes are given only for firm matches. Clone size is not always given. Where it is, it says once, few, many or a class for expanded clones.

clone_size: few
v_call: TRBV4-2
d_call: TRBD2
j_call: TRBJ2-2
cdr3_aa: CASKRGGRYDTNTGELFF
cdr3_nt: TGTGCCAGCAAGAGGGGCGGGAGGTATGATACGAACACCGGGGAGCTGTTTTTT

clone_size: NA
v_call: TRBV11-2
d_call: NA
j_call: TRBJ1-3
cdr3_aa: CAGSLSGVSSGYAIYF
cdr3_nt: TGCGCCGGTAGCTTGTCAGGGGTCAGCTCTGGATACGCCATATATTTT

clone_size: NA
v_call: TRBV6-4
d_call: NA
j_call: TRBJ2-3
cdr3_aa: CTGSPGGPRTDTQYF
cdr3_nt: TGTACCGGCAGCCCCGGGGGGCCAAGAACAGATACGCAGTATTTT

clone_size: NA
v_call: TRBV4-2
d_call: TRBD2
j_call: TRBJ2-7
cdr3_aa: CDSSGRPGLAGGPDEQYF
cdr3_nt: TGTGACAGCAGTGGAAGACCGGGACTAGCGGGAGGGCCAGACGAGCAGTACTTC

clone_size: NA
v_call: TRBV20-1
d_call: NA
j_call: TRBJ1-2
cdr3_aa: CSARGTRANYGYTF
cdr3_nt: TGCAGTGCGAGAGGAACAAGAGCTAACTATGGCTACACCTTC

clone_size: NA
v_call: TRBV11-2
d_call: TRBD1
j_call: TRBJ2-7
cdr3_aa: CARSLDSGGEQYF
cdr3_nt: TGTGCCCGTAGTTTAGATTCAGGGGGCGAGCAGTACTTC

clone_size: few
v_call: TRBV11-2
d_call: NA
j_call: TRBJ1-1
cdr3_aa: CASTGDRVNTKAFF
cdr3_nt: TGTGCCAGCACTGGTGACAGAGTGAACACTAAAGCTTTCTTT

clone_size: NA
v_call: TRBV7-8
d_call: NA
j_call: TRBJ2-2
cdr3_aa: CVSSFLWAVNTGELFF
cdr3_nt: NA

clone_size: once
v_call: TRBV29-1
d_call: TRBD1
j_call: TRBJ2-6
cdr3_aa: CGVDITGTGAAGTNVLTF
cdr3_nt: TGCGGCGTTGATATAACCGGGACAGGGGCAGCTGGGACCAACGTCCTGACTTTC

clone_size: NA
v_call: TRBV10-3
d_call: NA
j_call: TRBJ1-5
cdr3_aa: CAISDHEGDQPQHF
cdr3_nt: TGTGCTATCAGTGATCATGAGGGCGATCAGCCCCAGCATTTT

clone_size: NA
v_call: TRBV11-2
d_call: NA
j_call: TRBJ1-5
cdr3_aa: CASSLRAFGQPQHF
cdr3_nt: TGTGCCAGCAGCTTAAGGGCGTTCGGTCAGCCCCAACATTTT

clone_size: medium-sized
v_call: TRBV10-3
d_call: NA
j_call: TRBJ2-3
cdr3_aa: CAIRSGTGTDTQYF
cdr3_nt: TGTGCCATCAGATCCGGGACCGGCACAGATACGCAGTATTTT

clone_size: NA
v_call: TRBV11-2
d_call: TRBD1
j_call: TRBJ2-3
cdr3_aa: CASSLVAGTGGKTDTHYF
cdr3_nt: TGTGCTAGCAGCTTAGTTGCTGGGACAGGGGGCAAAACAGATACGCATTATTTT

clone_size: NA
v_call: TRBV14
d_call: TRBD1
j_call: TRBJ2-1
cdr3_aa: CASRHWTGEEFF
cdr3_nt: TGTGCCAGTAGACATTGGACAGGAGAGGAGTTCTTC

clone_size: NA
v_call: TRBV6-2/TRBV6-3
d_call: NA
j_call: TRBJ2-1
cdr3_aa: CASSRGKGSVEHFF
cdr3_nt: TGTGCTAGCAGTCGGGGGAAGGGGTCGGTTGAGCACTTCTTC

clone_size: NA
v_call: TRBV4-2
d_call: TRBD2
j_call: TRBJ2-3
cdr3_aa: CTSSHTPGLDLRGGTDTQYF
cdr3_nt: TGTACCAGCAGCCATACTCCGGGACTAGATCTTAGGGGGGGCACAGATACGCAGTATTTT

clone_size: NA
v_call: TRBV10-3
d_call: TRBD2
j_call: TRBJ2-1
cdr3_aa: CAITASGSYHEHFF
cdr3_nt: TGTGCCATCACGGCTAGCGGGAGTTATCATGAGCATTTCTTC

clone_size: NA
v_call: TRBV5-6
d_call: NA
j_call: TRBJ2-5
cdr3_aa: CASSGTTGTVNQETQYF
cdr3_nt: TGTGCCAGTAGCGGCACGACCGGGACAGTGAACCAAGAGACCCAGTACTTC

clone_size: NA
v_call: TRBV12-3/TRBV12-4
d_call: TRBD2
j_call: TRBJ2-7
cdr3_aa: CASTAGDSVHYF
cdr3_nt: TGTGCCAGCACAGCGGGAGATAGTGTGCATTACTTC

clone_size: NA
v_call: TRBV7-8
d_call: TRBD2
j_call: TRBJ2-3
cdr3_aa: CASRGVDEDMQYF
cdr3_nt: TGTGCCAGCCGGGGGGTTGACGAGGATATGCAGTATTTT

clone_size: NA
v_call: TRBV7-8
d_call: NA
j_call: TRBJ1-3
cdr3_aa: CASRSDTYSGNTILF
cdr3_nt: TGTGCCAGCCGAAGCGACACGTACTCTGGAAACACCATACTATTT

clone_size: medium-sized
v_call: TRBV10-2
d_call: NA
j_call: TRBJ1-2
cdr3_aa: CASSFGEGYGYTF
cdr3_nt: TGCGCCAGCAGTTTTGGGGAAGGCTATGGCTACACCTTC

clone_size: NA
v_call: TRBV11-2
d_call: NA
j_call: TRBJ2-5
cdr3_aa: CASSLTAGGSGETQCF
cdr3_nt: TGTGCTAGCAGCTTAACAGCAGGGGGTTCGGGGGAGACCCAGTGCTTC

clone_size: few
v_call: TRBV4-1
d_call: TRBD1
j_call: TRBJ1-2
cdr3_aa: CASSQGDRNYDYTF
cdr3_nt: TGCGCTAGCAGCCAAGGGGACAGGAACTACGACTACACCTTC

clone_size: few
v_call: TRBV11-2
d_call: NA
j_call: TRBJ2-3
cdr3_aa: CASSLVTLAYDESTDTQYF
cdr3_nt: TGTGCCAGCAGCTTAGTTACGCTAGCGTACGACGAAAGCACAGATACGCAGTATTTT

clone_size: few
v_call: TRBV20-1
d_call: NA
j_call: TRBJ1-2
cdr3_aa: CSARDPGDTSYGYTF
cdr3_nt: TGCAGTGCTAGAGATCCAGGCGATACCTCCTATGGCTACACCTTC

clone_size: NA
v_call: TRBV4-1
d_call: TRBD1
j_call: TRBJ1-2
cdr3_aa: CAGGQGDRNYGYTF
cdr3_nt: TGCGCCGGCGGCCAAGGGGACAGGAACTATGGCTACACGTTC

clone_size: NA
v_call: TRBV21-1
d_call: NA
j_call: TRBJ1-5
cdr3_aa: CVSSASTGNSDQPQHF
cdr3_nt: TGTGTCAGCAGCGCCTCAACAGGGAATAGCGATCAGCCCCAGCATTTT

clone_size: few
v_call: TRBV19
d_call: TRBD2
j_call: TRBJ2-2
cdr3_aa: CASSISKAGGLTGELFF
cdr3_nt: TGTGCCAGTAGTATCTCGAAAGCGGGAGGACTCACCGGGGAGCTGTTTTTT

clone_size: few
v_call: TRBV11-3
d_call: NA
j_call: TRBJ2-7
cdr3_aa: CAKQRLTYEQYF
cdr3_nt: TGTGCCAAGCAACGGCTGACCTATGAGCAGTACTTC

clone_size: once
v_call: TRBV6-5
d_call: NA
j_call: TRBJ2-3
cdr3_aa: CTSVPPDREDTQYF
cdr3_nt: TGTACCAGCGTTCCCCCGGACCGCGAGGATACGCAGTATTTT

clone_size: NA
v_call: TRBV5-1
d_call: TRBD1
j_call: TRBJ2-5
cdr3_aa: CAGSLGQYQETQYF
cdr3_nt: TGCGCCGGCAGCTTGGGACAGTACCAGGAGACCCAGTACTTC

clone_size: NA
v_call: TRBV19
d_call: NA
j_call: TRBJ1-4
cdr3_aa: CASTPSGDAVEKLFF
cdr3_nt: TGTGCCAGTACACCCTCAGGGGACGCGGTTGAAAAACTGTTTTTT

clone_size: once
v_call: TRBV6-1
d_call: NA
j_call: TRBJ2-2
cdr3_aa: CASSEVGWQTLDGELFF
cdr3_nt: TGTGCCAGCAGTGAAGTCGGATGGCAGACCCTCGACGGGGAACTGTTTTTT

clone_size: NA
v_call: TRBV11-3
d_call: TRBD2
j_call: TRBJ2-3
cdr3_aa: CASRRGSTNTQYF
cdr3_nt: TGTGCCAGCAGGCGGGGGAGCACAAATACGCAGTATTTT